Sequencing of this T cell receptor (beta chain) was carried out in a study of neurological immune-mediated disorders. The germline V gene encodes CDR1 SGHRS and CDR2 YFSETQ. The CDR3 totals 15 residues. V shed 1 base and J shed 0 bases, with 5 bases lying between them. This clonotype was counted many times. Its antigen is still unknown. Time point indicated: longitudinal time-point 2. The study built unsorted libraries from 2 million PBMCs kept at -80 C. Whole-study findings and limits: HTLV-1-associated myelopathy had the most TCR clonal expansion, and multiple sclerosis had the least, less than healthy controls. Private repertoires in all groups were suggested, as expanded clones shared no CDR3 amino acid sequences across subjects.

By 5'RACE with 10-nucleotide random UMIs, the cDNA was made. MiXCR, run by TCRdb on the 5' RACE reads, gives a single entry per CDR3 protein. The sample holds under 100,000 distinct CDR3 sequences; less than 15% are singletons and the top ten take just under 5%. The specimen was PBMCs. The rearrangement joins TRBV5-1 to TRBJ2-6; D call uncertain. This receptor was obtained from a female donor with HTLV-1-associated myelopathy (HAM/TSP). CDR3 amino acids: CASSLFNSGANVLTF. CDR3 DNA: TGCGCCAGCAGCTTGTTCAACTCTGGGGCCAACGTCCTGACTTTC.